The 3 T cell receptor beta chains below all came from one sample that was sequenced in a study of cytomegalovirus exposure and HLA in healthy donors. Primers included in the PCR were 60 Vbeta and 13 Jbeta primers. Profiled with immunoSEQ multiplex PCR; TCRdb holds only in-frame clones, not every one. The table has under 200,000 clones, 82% seen once. Sequencing was carried out using PBMCs. Source of these receptors: a male donor in good health and CMV-seropositive.

The V gene is TRBV5-1, the J gene TRBJ2-1; D might be TRBD1 (5 bases). With 6 bases removed from V and 5 bases from J, the gap between germline ends came to 18 bases. There are 15 residues in the CDR3. In germline, CDR1 is SGHRS, CDR2 YFSETQ. CDR3 nucleotides: TGCGCCAGCAACCGCGGCTGGGGCAGTAACAATGAGCAGTTCTTC. This encodes CASNRGWGSNNEQFF.

The chain carries TRBV15 and TRBJ1-1; 8 positions match TRBD1. This CDR3 is built from 13 residues. V trimming: 3 bases; J trimming: 9 bases; junction bases outside the gene matches: 6. Germline V gene data show CDR1 as LNHNV and CDR2 as YYDKDF (reference sequence). In DNA form, the CDR3 reads TGTGCCACCAGCAGTCTATGGGACAGGCAAGCTTTCTTT. Its protein is CATSSLWDRQAFF.

V gene TRBV6-6 combines with J gene TRBJ2-1, with 7 bases aligning to TRBD1. CDR3 size: 16 residues. Germline CDR1 reads MNHNY; CDR2 reads SVGAGI (reference sequence). V was clipped by 6 bases and J by 0 bases; unmatched bases: 8. The chain's CDR3 is CASRTRQGSSYNEQFF. The CDR3 DNA is TGTGCCAGCAGGACTCGACAGGGAAGCTCCTACAATGAGCAGTTCTTC.